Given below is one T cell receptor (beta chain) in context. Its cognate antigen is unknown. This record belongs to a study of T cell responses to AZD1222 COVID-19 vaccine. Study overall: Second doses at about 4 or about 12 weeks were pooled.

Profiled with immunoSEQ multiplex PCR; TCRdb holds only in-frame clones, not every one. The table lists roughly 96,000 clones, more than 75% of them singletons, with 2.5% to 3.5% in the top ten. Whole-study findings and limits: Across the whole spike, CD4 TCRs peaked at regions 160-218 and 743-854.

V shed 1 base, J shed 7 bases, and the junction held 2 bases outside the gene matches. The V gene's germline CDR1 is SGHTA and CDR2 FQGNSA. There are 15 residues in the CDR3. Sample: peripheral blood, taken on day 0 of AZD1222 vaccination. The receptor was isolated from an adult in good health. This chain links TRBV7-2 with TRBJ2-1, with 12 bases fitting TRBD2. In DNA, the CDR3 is TGTGCCAGCAGCTTAGTACTAGCGGGAGGAAATGAGCAGTTCTTC. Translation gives CASSLVLAGGNEQFF. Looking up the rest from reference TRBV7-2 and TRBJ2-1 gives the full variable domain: GAGVSQSPSNKVTEKGKDVELRCDPISGHTALYWYRQSLGQGLEFLIYFQGNSAPDKSGLPSDRFSAERTGGSVSTLTIQRTQQEDSAVYLCASSLVLAGGNEQFFGPGTRLTVL.